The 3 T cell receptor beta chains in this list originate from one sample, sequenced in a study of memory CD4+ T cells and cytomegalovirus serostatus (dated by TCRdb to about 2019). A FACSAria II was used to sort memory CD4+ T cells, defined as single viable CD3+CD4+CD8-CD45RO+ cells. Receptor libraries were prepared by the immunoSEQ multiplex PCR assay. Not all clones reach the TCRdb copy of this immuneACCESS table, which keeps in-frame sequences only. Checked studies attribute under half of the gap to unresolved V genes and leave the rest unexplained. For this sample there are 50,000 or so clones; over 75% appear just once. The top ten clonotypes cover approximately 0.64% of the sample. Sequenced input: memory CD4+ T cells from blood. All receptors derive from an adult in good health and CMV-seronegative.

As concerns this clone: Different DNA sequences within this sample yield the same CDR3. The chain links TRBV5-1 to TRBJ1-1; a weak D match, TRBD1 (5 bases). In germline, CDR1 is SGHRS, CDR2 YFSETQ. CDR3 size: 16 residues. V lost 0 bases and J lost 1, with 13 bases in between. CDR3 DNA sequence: TGCGCCAGCAGCTTGGGCCCAGGGAGGAAGAACACTGAAGCTTTCTTT. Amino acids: CASSLGPGRKNTEAFF.

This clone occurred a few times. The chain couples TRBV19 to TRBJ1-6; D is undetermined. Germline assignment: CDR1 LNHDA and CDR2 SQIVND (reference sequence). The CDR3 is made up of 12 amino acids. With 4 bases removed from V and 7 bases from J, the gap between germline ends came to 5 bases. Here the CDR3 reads CASSTQNSPLHF. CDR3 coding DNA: TGTGCCAGTAGTACCCAGAATTCACCCCTCCACTTT.

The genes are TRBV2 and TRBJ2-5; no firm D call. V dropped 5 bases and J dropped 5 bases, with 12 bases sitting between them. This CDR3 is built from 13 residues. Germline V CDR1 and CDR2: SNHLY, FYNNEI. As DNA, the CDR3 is TGTGCCAGCAGTCTAAGGCGCTTGGAGACCCAGTACTTC. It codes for CASSLRRLETQYF.